Each of the 14 T cell receptor beta chains below was sequenced from the same sample in a study of persistence of HIV-infected CD4 T cells. Cells were stimulated nonspecifically with anti-CD3/anti-CD28 magnetic beads. Responding CD4+ T cells were sorted by upregulation of both CD40 ligand and CD69. This was the immunoSEQ version 4 assay in survey mode. Only in-frame clones appear in the TCRdb table, and some are missing; sequencing was by immunoSEQ multiplex PCR. The sample records under 50,000 clones, 91% being singletons. No antigen is known for these receptors. The specimen comprised CD4+ T cells sorted from PBMCs after approximately 19-hour stimulation, sampled from a patient who received antiretroviral therapy. These TCRs come from an adult man with HIV who was CMV-seropositive.

This chain uses TRBV5-1 with TRBJ2-7, with TRBD1 identical over 9 bases. The CDR3 extends over 15 amino acids. Germline V gene lookup returns CDR1 SGHRS and CDR2 YFSETQ. V shed 3 bases, J shed 2 bases, and the junction held 6 bases outside the gene matches. The CDR3 DNA follows: TGCGCCAGCAGCTCCGGACAGGGGCGGACCTACGAGCAGTACTTC. Protein: CASSSGQGRTYEQYF.

V gene TRBV5-1 combines with J gene TRBJ2-1; 7 bases line up with TRBD2. The CDR3 totals 14 residues. V was clipped by 0 bases and J by 7 bases; unmatched bases: 4. Germline loops: CDR1 SGHRS, CDR2 YFSETQ. For the CDR3, the DNA is TGCGCCAGCAGCTTGGGGCAGGGAGGGAATGAGCAGTTCTTC. Translation gives CASSLGQGGNEQFF.

This clone was seen only once. The chain has TRBV27 and TRBJ1-2; a weak D match, TRBD1 (6 bases). Germline V gene data show CDR1 as MNHEY and CDR2 as SMNVEV (reference sequence). Trimming took off 4 bases at V and 6 bases at J, with 15 bases between the two ends. CDR3 length equals 14 residues. This chain's CDR3 is CASSYRAPPDGYTF. The CDR3 bases are TGTGCCAGCAGTTACAGGGCCCCCCCGGATGGCTACACCTTC.

This chain links TRBV5-1 with TRBJ2-7; D gene unclear. The CDR3 has 16 residues. Germline V gene sequence: CDR1 SGHRS, CDR2 YFSETQ. The germline V and J ends were trimmed by 4 bases and 9 bases, with 26 bases remaining between them. The CDR3 sequence: CASSQNTIGVIGPQYF. CDR3 nucleotide sequence: TGCGCCAGCAGCCAAAATACTATCGGTGTGATAGGTCCGCAGTACTTC.

This sequence joins TRBV18 and TRBJ1-2; TRBD1 matches at 11 bases. Looked up from germline, CDR1 is KGHSH and CDR2 is LQKENI. The CDR3 is 14 amino acids. V lost 3 bases and J lost 5; bases outside the gene matches: 2. In DNA form, the CDR3 reads TGTGCCAGCTCACCGGGACAGGGGGGATATGGCTACACCTTC. Translating it yields CASSPGQGGYGYTF.

The chain joins TRBV10-2 to TRBJ1-6; D ambiguous. Trimming removed 3 bases at V and 4 bases at J, with 19 bases between. The CDR3 is 18 amino acids. Germline V gene sequence: CDR1 WSHSY, CDR2 SAAADI. The CDR3, as DNA: TGCGCCAGCAGTGATGTCGGCCACCTGGGGTCTTATAATTCACCCCTCCACTTT. It specifies CASSDVGHLGSYNSPLHF.

This sequence joins TRBV10-1 and TRBJ1-1; D is unclear. Trimming took off 6 bases at V and 0 bases at J, with 14 bases between the two ends. CDR3 length equals 15 residues. Germline CDR1 and CDR2: WNHNN and SYGVQD (reference sequence). The CDR3 DNA reads TGCGCCAGCAGCGGCGACGGATCCTTGAACACTGAAGCTTTCTTT. It translates to CASSGDGSLNTEAFF.

The V gene is TRBV5-1, the J gene TRBJ1-6, with D possibly TRBD1 on 6 matching bases. The CDR3 is 15 amino acids. V lost 4 bases, J lost 8 bases, and 16 bases lay in between. The germline gives CDR1 SGHRS, CDR2 YFSETQ. CDR3 in amino acids: CASSPFPGADSPLHF. Written as DNA, the CDR3 is TGCGCCAGCAGCCCGTTTCCAGGGGCAGATTCACCCCTCCACTTT.

This clone appeared once. This chain links TRBV6-1 with TRBJ2-7; tentatively, D is TRBD1 or TRBD2 (5 bases each). There are 14 residues in the CDR3. The V end was cut by 3 bases, the J end by 5 bases, with 14 bases between. Germline V gene sequence: CDR1 MNHNS, CDR2 SASEGT. CDR3 amino acids: CASSDGAIRNEQYF. The CDR3 region has the DNA TGTGCCAGCAGTGACGGGGCAATAAGGAACGAGCAGTACTTC.

This sequence joins TRBV14 and TRBJ1-2; 8 bases are a match to TRBD1. Trimming took 1 base from V and 0 from J; bases not matched to a gene: 4. In germline, CDR1 is SGHDN, CDR2 FVKESK. The CDR3 runs to 16 residues. The CDR3 loop reads CASSQVRGPSNYGYTF. The CDR3 nucleotides are TGTGCCAGCAGCCAAGTCAGGGGGCCTTCTAACTATGGCTACACCTTC.

The V and J genes are TRBV25-1 and TRBJ2-7; 10 nucleotides align to TRBD1. Germline V CDR1 and CDR2: MGHDK, SYGVNS. The length of the CDR3 is 17 residues. The trim removed 3 bases at V and 3 bases at J, leaving 11 bases unmatched. CDR3 DNA: TGTGCCAGCAGTGATACAGGGCGGGACAGGGGCCACTACGAGCAGTACTTC. Protein: CASSDTGRDRGHYEQYF.

The V and J genes are TRBV6-5 and TRBJ1-6; D unclear. CDR1 and CDR2 (germline): MNHEY, SVGAGI. This CDR3 has 14 residues. V gave up 10 bases and J gave up 4 bases, with 14 bases separating them. The CDR3 reads CAIYATEYNSPLHF. In DNA form, the CDR3 reads TGTGCCATCTACGCCACAGAGTATAATTCACCCCTCCACTTT.

The sample holds a few counts of this clone. V is TRBV10-3 and J is TRBJ1-1; D ambiguous. This CDR3 contains 13 residues. The V end was cut by 7 bases, the J end by 6 bases, with 15 bases between. Germline V CDR1 and CDR2: ENHRY, SYGVKD. DNA of the CDR3: TGTGCCATCACATGGCATTCTGACTCTGAAGCTTTCTTT. Protein product: CAITWHSDSEAFF.

This chain joins TRBV5-1 and TRBJ1-2; 7 bases are shared with TRBD1. Germline V gene data show CDR1 as SGHRS and CDR2 as YFSETQ. V gave up 7 bases and J gave up 2 bases; unmatched junction bases: 11. The CDR3 is 15 residues long. The CDR3 DNA sequence: TGCGCCAGCCAACTACTACAGGGGCCCAACTATGGCTACACCTTC. It encodes CASQLLQGPNYGYTF.